Following are 21 T cell receptor beta chains from one sample sequenced in a study of CD8 T cells in ankylosing spondylitis. TCRdb passed the 5' RACE reads through MiXCR, listing each CDR3 protein once. The data hold 250,000 to 350,000 distinct CDR3 sequences, with 20% observed a single time. Sequenced input: blood, either unsorted or a sorted T cell fraction (not recorded which). These receptor sequences come from a male donor with ankylosing spondylitis or in good health (not recorded which).

The V gene is TRBV7-3, the J gene TRBJ2-1; no clear D. The CDR3 runs 12 residues. V was clipped by 5 bases and J by 8 bases, with 10 bases between them. Germline V gives CDR1 SGHTA, CDR2 FQGTGA. The CDR3 spells CASSPSPYEQFF. CDR3 nucleotides: TGTGCCAGCAGCCCCTCCCCCTATGAGCAGTTCTTC. The full variable domain, completed using reference TRBV7-3 and TRBJ2-1, is GAGVSQTPSNKVTEKGKYVELRCDPISGHTALYWYRQSLGQGPEFLIYFQGTGAADDSGLPNDRFFAVRPEGSVSTLKIQRTERGDSAVYLCASSPSPYEQFFGPGTRLTVL.

This clonotype was picked up many times. The V call is TRBV5-1, the J call TRBJ2-2, with 7 bases lining up with TRBD1. In germline, CDR1 is SGHRS, CDR2 YFSETQ. Trimming took 5 bases from V and 0 from J; bases not matched to a gene: 7. CDR3 length equals 16 residues. The CDR3 loop reads CASRPGQPSNTGELFF. CDR3 in DNA: TGCGCCAGCAGGCCGGGACAGCCGTCGAACACCGGGGAGCTGTTTTTT.

In this sample, this clonotype turned up a few times. This chain links TRBV28 with TRBJ1-4; weak D call: TRBD1 (5 bases). CDR3 length equals 14 residues. Germline assignment: CDR1 MDHEN and CDR2 SYDVKM. The ends were cut back, 6 bases at V and 5 bases at J, with 13 bases in the middle. The CDR3 nucleotides are TGTGCCAGCAGCAGTGGAGGGGTGAATGAAAAACTGTTTTTT. Its translation is CASSSGGVNEKLFF.

This clonotype has just a few counts. CDR3 region: CASFVAGELFF. As DNA, the CDR3 is TGTGCCTCTTTCGTGGCCGGGGAGCTGTTTTTT. The chain is built from TRBV12-3 or TRBV12-4 and TRBJ2-2; D unresolved. V was trimmed by 11 bases and J by 6 bases, leaving 10 bases between them. The length of the CDR3 is 11 residues.

The chain is built from TRBV30 and TRBJ2-7; D remains ambiguous. Deletions cut 0 bases from V and 6 bases from J, with 9 bases between. Germline CDR1 is GTSNPN and CDR2 is SVGIG (reference sequence). The CDR3 is 12 amino acids. In nucleotides, the CDR3 is TGTGCCTGGAGTGTCGGTAATACCGAGCAGTACGTC. Its protein is CAWSVGNTEQYV.

Many counts were recorded for this clonotype. This sequence joins TRBV15 and TRBJ2-1, with D possibly called TRBD1 or TRBD2 (5 bases each). The CDR3 totals 16 residues. Per germline, CDR1 LNHNV and CDR2 YYDKDF (reference sequence). V was pared by 0 bases and J by 2 bases, with 11 bases between. The CDR3 reads CATSREGRDPYNEQFF. CDR3 DNA sequence: TGTGCCACCAGCAGAGAGGGTAGGGACCCCTACAATGAGCAGTTCTTC.

This clonotype was observed a few times. J is TRBJ2-1 and V is TRBV29-1, with D perhaps matching TRBD1 (5 bases). This CDR3 comprises 18 residues. The ends were cut back, 6 bases at V and 0 bases at J, with 24 bases in the middle. Germline loops: CDR1 SQVTM, CDR2 ANQGSEA. CDR3 nucleotides: TGCAGCGTCCCGAATGGGGCCGGGCAGCTAAACTCCTACAATGAGCAGTTCTTC. Amino acids: CSVPNGAGQLNSYNEQFF.

This clonotype was counted between two and nine times. The chain carries TRBV6-5 and TRBJ2-5; D unresolved. CDR1 is MNHEY, CDR2 SVGAGI, per germline. This CDR3 is built from 12 residues. V was cut by 7 bases and J by 5 bases, with 11 bases left in between. Written as DNA, the CDR3 is TGTGCCAGCACCCCTATGGGGGAGACCCAGTACTTC. Translated, it gives CASTPMGETQYF.

The V and J genes are TRBV7-9 and TRBJ2-1, with D uncertain. Per the germline V gene, CDR1 is SEHNR and CDR2 is FQNEAQ (reference sequence). V was trimmed by 1 base and J by 9 bases, leaving 7 bases between them. The length of the CDR3 is 12 residues. Here the CDR3 reads CASSLEGIEQFF. The CDR3 region has the DNA TGTGCCAGCAGCTTAGAAGGGATTGAGCAGTTCTTC.

The chain recombines TRBV7-2 with TRBJ2-3; 7 nucleotides line up with TRBD2. V trimming: 1 base; J trimming: 7 bases; junction bases outside the gene matches: 11. The germline V gene has CDR1 SGHTA and CDR2 FQGNSA. There are 16 residues in the CDR3. The CDR3 DNA sequence: TGTGCCAGCAGCTTAGTCTTCGGCGGGGGTCAAAATACGCAGTATTTT. Protein sequence: CASSLVFGGGQNTQYF.

V and J are TRBV2 and TRBJ2-7; D might be TRBD1 or TRBD2, each matching 5 bases. V lost 6 bases and J 6 bases, leaving 9 bases between the germline ends. The length of the CDR3 is 11 residues. CDR1 SNHLY and CDR2 FYNNEI come from the germline V gene. The CDR3 region has the DNA TGTGCCAGCAGGAGGGACGGCGAGCAGTACGTC. The encoded protein is CASRRDGEQYV.

This clonotype was counted at least ten times. The genes are TRBV20-1 and TRBJ2-3, with 10 nucleotides matching TRBD2. Trimming at V came to 2 bases and at J to 1 base, leaving 0 bases not matched to a gene. Germline loops: CDR1 DFQATT, CDR2 SNEGSKA (reference sequence). This CDR3 spans 14 amino acids. CDR3 DNA sequence: TGCAGTGCTAGACTAGCGGGGGGCACAGATACGCAGTATTTT. Encoded protein: CSARLAGGTDTQYF.

This clonotype was seen more than once but under ten times. CDR3 protein: CASSVEAGPGTGELFF. CDR3 DNA: TGTGCCAGCAGCGTAGAGGCCGGGCCGGGCACCGGGGAGCTGTTTTTT. This chain uses TRBV9 with TRBJ2-2; D uncertain. The CDR3 contains 16 residues. Per germline, CDR1 SGDLS and CDR2 YYNGEE. Trimming pared 0 bases from V and 4 bases from J, leaving 13 bases between.

This chain joins TRBV27 and TRBJ2-3; TRBD2 is a possible D gene (6 bases). The CDR3 contains 14 residues. Germline CDR1 and CDR2: MNHEY and SMNVEV (reference sequence). The V end was cut by 6 bases, the J end by 2 bases, with 12 bases between. The CDR3 is CASRASAITDTQYF. The CDR3 DNA is TGTGCCAGCAGAGCTAGCGCCATCACAGATACGCAGTATTTT.

This chain uses TRBV12-3 or TRBV12-4 with TRBJ2-1; TRBD2 aligns across 9 bases. V gave up 5 bases and J gave up 0 bases; unmatched junction bases: 5. The CDR3 spans 16 residues. CDR3: CASSKTSGRSYNEQFF. The CDR3 DNA reads as TGTGCCAGCAGTAAGACTAGCGGACGCTCCTACAATGAGCAGTTCTTC.

The sample holds a few counts of this clonotype. CDR3 protein: CASSPAWGGTQYF. The DNA of the CDR3 is TGTGCCAGCAGCCCTGCATGGGGGGGTACGCAGTATTTT. The J gene is TRBJ2-3, the V gene TRBV6-6; 7 positions match TRBD2. There are 13 residues in the CDR3. V dropped 6 bases and J dropped 8; count of bases not matched to a gene: 8. Germline V gene data show CDR1 as MNHNY and CDR2 as SVGAGI (reference sequence).

The rearrangement joins TRBV18 to TRBJ2-3; D unclear. Per the germline V gene, CDR1 is KGHSH and CDR2 is LQKENI. The CDR3 runs 13 residues. Trimming stripped 3 bases from V and 5 bases from J, with 9 bases between. CDR3 protein: CASSPGSGDTQYF. CDR3 DNA sequence: TGTGCCAGCTCACCGGGAAGTGGAGATACGCAGTATTTT. Combining the CDR3 with reference TRBV18 and TRBJ2-3 gives the whole variable domain NAGVMQNPRHLVRRRGQEARLRCSPMKGHSHVYWYRQLPEEGLKFMVYLQKENIIDESGMPKERFSAEFPKEGPSILRIQQVVRGDSAAYFCASSPGSGDTQYFGPGTRLTVL.

A note on this clonotype: Since no conserved phenylalanine or tryptophan closes the CDR3, a read error is the likely cause. V gene TRBV3-1 combines with J gene TRBJ1-5; D is undetermined. This CDR3 has 14 amino acids. Trimming stripped 2 bases from V and 4 bases from J, with 9 bases between. CDR1 LGHDT and CDR2 YNNKEL come from the germline V gene (reference sequence). The CDR3 DNA reads as TGTGCCAGCAGCCAATTACCCAGGAATCAGCCCCAGCATTCT. Protein sequence: CASSQLPRNQPQHS.

V is TRBV6-4 and J is TRBJ2-3, with D hard to call. From germline, CDR1 is MRHNA and CDR2 SNTAGT. Trimming removed 0 bases at V and 5 bases at J, with 12 bases between. This CDR3 region has 15 residues. The CDR3 sequence is CASSDSGYPGDTQYF. CDR3 DNA: TGTGCCAGCAGTGACTCGGGATACCCGGGAGATACGCAGTATTTT.

The chain employs TRBV20-1 and TRBJ2-7; D ambiguous. CDR3 size: 12 residues. V gave up 5 bases and J gave up 7 bases, with 15 bases separating them. Germline CDR1 DFQATT, CDR2 SNEGSKA (reference sequence). CDR3 sequence (DNA): TGCAGTGCTCCGACCCAGGATTTTGAGCAGTACGTC. It is translated as CSAPTQDFEQYV.

This clonotype was found a few times. V gene TRBV12-3 or TRBV12-4 combines with J gene TRBJ2-1, with 7 bases fitting TRBD2. The CDR3 extends over 13 amino acids. The V gene end was trimmed by 5 bases and the J gene end by 6 bases; junction bases not matched to a gene: 4. In DNA form, the CDR3 reads TGTGCCAGCAGTCCCACGGGAGGCAATGAGCAGTTCTTC. This encodes CASSPTGGNEQFF.